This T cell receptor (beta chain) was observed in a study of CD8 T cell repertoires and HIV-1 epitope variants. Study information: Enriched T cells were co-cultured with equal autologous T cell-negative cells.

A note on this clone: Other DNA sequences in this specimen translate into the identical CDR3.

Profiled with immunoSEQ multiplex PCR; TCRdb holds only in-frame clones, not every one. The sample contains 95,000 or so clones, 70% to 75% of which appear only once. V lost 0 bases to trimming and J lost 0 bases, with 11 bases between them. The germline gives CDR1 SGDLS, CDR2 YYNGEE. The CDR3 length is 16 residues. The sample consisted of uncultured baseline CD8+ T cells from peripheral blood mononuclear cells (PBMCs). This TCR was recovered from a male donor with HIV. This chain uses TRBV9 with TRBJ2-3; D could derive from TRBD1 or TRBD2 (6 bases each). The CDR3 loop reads CASSVGGAGSTDTQYF. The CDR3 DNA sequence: TGTGCCAGCAGCGTAGGGGGGGCAGGGAGCACAGATACGCAGTATTTT.